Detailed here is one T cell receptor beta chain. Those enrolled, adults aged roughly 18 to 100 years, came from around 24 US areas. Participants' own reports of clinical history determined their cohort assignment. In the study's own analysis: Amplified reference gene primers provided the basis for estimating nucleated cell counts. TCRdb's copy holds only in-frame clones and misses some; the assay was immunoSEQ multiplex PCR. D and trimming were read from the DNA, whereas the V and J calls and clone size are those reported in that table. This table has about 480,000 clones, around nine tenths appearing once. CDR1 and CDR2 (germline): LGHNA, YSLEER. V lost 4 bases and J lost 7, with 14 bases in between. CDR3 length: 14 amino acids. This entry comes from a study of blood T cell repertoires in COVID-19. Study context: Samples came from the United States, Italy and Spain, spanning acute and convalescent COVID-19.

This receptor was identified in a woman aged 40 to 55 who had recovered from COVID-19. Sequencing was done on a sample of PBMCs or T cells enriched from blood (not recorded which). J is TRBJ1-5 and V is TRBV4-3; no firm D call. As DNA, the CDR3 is TGCGCCAGCAGCCCGGGAGGGCGGGGACAGCCCCAGCATTTT. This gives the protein CASSPGGRGQPQHF.